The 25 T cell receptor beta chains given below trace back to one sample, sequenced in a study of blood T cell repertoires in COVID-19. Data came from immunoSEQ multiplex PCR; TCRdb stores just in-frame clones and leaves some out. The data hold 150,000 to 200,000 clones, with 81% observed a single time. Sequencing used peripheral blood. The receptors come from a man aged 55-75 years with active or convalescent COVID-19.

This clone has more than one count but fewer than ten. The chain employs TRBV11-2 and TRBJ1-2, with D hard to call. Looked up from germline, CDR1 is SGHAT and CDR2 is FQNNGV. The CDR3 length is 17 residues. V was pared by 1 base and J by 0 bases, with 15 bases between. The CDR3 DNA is TGTGCCAGCAGCTTAGCAAGGGTACGGGGAGCTAACTATGGCTACACCTTC. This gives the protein CASSLARVRGANYGYTF.

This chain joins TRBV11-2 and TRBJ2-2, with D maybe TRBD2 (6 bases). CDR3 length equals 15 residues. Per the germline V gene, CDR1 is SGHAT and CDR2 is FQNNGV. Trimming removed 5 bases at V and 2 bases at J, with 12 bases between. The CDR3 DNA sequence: TGTGCCAGCAGCGTCTCCGGGACTAACACCGGGGAGCTGTTTTTT. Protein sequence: CASSVSGTNTGELFF.

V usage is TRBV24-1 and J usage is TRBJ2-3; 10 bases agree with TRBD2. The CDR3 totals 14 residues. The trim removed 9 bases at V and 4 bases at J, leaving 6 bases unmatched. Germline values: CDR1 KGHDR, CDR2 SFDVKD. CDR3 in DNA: TGTGCCACCTCACCTAGCGGGAGCCCAGATACGCAGTATTTT. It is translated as CATSPSGSPDTQYF.

CDR3 protein: CASRSQGTNSPLHF. The CDR3 nucleotides read TGTGCCAGCAGATCACAGGGGACCAATTCACCCCTCCACTTT. The chain joins TRBV3-1 (or the pseudogene TRBV3-2) to TRBJ1-6; 7 nucleotides match TRBD1. CDR1 is LGHDT, CDR2 YNNKEL, per germline (reference sequence). This CDR3 has 14 amino acids. Trimming removed 6 bases from V and 7 bases from J; junction bases left unmatched: 6.

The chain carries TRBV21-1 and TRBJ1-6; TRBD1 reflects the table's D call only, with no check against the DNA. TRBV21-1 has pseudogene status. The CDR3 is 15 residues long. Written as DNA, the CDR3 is TGTGCCAGCAGCGTAGGGACAGGCTATAATTCACCCCTCCACTTT. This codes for CASSVGTGYNSPLHF.

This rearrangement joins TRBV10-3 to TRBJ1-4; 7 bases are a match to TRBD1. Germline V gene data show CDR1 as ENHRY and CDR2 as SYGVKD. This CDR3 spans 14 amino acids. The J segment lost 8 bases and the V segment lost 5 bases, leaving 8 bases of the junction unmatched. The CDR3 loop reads CAISPTGVGEKLFF. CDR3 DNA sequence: TGTGCCATCAGTCCTACAGGGGTTGGAGAAAAACTGTTTTTT.

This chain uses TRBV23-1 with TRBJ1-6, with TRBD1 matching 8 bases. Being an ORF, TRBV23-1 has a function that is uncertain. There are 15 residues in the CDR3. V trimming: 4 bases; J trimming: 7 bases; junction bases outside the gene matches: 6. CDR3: CASSRRTGRNSPLHF. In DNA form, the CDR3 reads TGCGCCAGCAGTCGCAGGACAGGGAGGAATTCACCCCTCCACTTT.

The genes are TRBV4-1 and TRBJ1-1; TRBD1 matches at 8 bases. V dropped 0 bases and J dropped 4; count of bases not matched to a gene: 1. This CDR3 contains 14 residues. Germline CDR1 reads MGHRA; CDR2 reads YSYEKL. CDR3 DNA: TGCGCCAGCAGCCAAGATCAGGGGGCCACTGAAGCTTTCTTT. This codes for CASSQDQGATEAFF.

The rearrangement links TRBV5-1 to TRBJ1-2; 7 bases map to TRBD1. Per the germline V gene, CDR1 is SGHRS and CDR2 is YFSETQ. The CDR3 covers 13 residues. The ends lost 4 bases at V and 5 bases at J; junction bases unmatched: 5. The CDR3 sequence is CASSPRTGYGYTF. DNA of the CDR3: TGCGCCAGCAGCCCACGGACAGGTTATGGCTACACCTTC.

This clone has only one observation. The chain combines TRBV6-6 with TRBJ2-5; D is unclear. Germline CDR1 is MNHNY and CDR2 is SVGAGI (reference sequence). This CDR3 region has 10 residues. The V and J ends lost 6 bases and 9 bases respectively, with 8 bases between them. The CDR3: CASSREAQYF. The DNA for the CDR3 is TGTGCCAGCAGCCGCGAGGCCCAGTACTTC.

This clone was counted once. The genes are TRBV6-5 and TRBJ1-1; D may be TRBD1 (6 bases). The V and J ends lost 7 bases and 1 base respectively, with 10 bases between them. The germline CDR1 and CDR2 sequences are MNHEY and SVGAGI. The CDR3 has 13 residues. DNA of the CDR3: TGTGCCAGCACCCGGGACAAGAACACTGAAGCTTTCTTT. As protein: CASTRDKNTEAFF.

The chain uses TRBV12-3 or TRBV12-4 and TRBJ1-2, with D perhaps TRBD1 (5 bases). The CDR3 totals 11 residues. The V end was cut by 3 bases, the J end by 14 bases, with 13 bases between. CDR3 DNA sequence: TGTGCCAGCAGTTTTTTGACTGACAGTACCTTC. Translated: CASSFLTDSTF.

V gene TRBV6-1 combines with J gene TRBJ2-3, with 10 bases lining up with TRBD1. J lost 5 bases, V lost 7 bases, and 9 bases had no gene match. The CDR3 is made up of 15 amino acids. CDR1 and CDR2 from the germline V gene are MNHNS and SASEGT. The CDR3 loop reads CASTLLRDRGDTQYF. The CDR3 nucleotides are TGTGCCAGCACGCTGCTCCGGGACAGGGGAGATACGCAGTATTTT.

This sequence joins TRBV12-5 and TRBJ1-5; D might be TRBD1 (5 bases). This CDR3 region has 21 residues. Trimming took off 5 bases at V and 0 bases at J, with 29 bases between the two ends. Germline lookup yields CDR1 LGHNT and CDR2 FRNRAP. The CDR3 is CASGPYGTSYEEQYSNQPQHF. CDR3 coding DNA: TGTGCTAGTGGTCCTTATGGGACTTCTTACGAGGAACAATATAGCAATCAGCCCCAGCATTTT.

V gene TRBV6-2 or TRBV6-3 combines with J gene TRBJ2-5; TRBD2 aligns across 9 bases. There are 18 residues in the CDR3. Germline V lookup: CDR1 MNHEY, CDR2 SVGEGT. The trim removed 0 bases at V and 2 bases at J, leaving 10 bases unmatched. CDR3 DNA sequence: TGTGCCAGCAGTTACTCGCGCGGGGGGGCCTCGGTTCAAGAGACCCAGTACTTC. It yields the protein CASSYSRGGASVQETQYF.

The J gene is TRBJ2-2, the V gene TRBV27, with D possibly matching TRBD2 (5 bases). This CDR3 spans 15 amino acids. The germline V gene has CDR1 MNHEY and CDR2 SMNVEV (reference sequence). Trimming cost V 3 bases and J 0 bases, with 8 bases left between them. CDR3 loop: CASSLWGANTGELFF. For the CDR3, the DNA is TGTGCCAGCAGTTTGTGGGGAGCGAACACCGGGGAGCTGTTTTTT.

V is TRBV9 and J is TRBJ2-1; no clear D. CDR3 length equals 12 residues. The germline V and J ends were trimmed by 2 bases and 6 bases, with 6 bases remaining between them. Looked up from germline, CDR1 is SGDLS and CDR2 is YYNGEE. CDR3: CASSVRFNEQFF. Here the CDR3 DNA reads TGTGCCAGCAGCGTTCGTTTCAATGAGCAGTTCTTC.

CDR3 nucleotide sequence: TGTGCCAGTAGTGTTCGGGGTCCGGCTGAAGCTTTCTTT. It codes for CASSVRGPAEAFF. This chain uses TRBV19 with TRBJ1-1; D not resolved. Trimming left V 5 bases short and J 6 bases short, with 13 bases between. The CDR3 runs 13 residues. Germline V gene sequence: CDR1 LNHDA, CDR2 SQIVND (reference sequence). Supplemented by reference TRBV19 and TRBJ1-1, the full variable domain reads DGGITQSPKYLFRKEGQNVTLSCEQNLNHDAMYWYRQDPGQGLRLIYYSQIVNDFQKGDIAEGYSVSREKKESFPLTVTSAQKNPTAFYLCASSVRGPAEAFFGQGTRLTVV.

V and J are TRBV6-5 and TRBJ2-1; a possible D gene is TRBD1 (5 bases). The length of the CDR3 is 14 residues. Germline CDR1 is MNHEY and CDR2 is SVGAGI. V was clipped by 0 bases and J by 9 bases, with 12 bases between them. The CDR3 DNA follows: TGTGCCAGCAGTTACTCGCCCCCGGACACTGAGCAGTTCTTC. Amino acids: CASSYSPPDTEQFF.

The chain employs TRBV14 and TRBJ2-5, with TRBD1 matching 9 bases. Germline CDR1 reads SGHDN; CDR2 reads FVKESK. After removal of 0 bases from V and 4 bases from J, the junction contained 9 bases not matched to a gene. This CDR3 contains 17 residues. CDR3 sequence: CASSQENPGQGIETQYF. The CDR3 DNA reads TGTGCCAGCAGCCAAGAAAACCCGGGACAGGGTATAGAGACCCAGTACTTC.

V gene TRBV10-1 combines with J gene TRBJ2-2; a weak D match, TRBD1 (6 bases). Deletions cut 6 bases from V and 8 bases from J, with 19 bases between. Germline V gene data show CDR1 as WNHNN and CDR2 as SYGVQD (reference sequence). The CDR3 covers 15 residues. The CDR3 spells CASSRTAGTAGELFF. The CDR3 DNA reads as TGCGCCAGCAGCCGGACAGCAGGCACAGCTGGGGAGCTGTTTTTT.

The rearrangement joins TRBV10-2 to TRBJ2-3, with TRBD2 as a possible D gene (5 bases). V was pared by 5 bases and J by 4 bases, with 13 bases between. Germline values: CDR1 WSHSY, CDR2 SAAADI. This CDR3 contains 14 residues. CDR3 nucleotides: TGCGCCAGCAGTCCCCTAGCAGAAGCAGATACGCAGTATTTT. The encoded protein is CASSPLAEADTQYF.

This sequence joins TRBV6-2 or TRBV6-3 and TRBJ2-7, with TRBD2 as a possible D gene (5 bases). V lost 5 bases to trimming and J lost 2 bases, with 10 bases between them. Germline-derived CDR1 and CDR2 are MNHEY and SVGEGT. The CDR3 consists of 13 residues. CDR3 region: CASSKDFAYEQYF. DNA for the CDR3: TGTGCCAGCAGTAAGGACTTCGCCTACGAGCAGTACTTC.

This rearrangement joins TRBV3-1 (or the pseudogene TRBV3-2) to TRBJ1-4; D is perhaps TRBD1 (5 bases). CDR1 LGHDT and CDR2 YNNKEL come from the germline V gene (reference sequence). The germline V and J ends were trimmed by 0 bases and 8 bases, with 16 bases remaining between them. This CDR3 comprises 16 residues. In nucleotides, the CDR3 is TGTGCCAGCAGCCAAGATCAGACCGGGGGGAGGGAAAAACTGTTTTTT. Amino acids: CASSQDQTGGREKLFF.

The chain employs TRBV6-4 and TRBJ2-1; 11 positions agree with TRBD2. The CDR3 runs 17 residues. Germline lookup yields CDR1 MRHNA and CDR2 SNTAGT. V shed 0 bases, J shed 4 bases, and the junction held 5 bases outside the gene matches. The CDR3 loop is CASSDSISGGGYNEQFF. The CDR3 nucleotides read TGTGCCAGCAGTGACTCTATTAGCGGGGGGGGTTACAATGAGCAGTTCTTC.